A single sample is the source of the 17 T cell receptor beta chains below, sequenced in a study of T-cell reconstitution after alpha-beta-depleted transplantation in children. Preparing the TCRbeta library involved the use of unique molecular identifiers. TCRdb reanalysed the PCR reads using MiXCR and keeps one entry per CDR3 protein. The sample carries hundreds of thousands of distinct CDR3 sequences, roughly 15% recorded once. The sample in question was PBMCs from the stem cell graft donor, obtained from the stem cell graft. These receptors were obtained from a human donor who donated a stem cell graft to a child with acute myeloid leukemia.

This clonotype came up many times. The CDR3 spells CASSPLAVSEAFF. The CDR3 DNA is TGCGCCAGCAGCCCACTTGCAGTATCTGAAGCTTTCTTT. The V call is TRBV5-1, the J call TRBJ1-1; D gene uncertain. The germline V gene has CDR1 SGHRS and CDR2 YFSETQ. CDR3 length: 13 residues. V lost 4 bases, J lost 6 bases, and 13 bases lay in between.

The chain recombines TRBV6-1 with TRBJ2-3, with TRBD1 identical over 7 bases. The V gene end was trimmed by 0 bases and the J gene end by 4 bases; junction bases not matched to a gene: 4. CDR1 is MNHNS and CDR2 is SASEGT in the germline V gene. This CDR3 is built from 15 residues. The CDR3 nucleotides read TGTGCCAGCAGTGAAGCTGAGGGGGCGGCAGATACGCAGTATTTT. This sequence encodes CASSEAEGAADTQYF.

This clonotype showed up many times. The chain joins TRBV29-1 to TRBJ1-2; D is unresolved. V gave up 0 bases and J gave up 1 base, with 24 bases separating them. The CDR3 is 19 amino acids. Germline CDR1 is SQVTM and CDR2 is ANQGSEA. CDR3 nucleotides: TGCAGCGTTGAAGATCGGGGAAGAGGCGACCTCACCATTAACTATGGCTACACCTTC. It is translated as CSVEDRGRGDLTINYGYTF.

The sample holds a few counts of this clonotype. V and J are TRBV7-9 and TRBJ1-6; D unresolved. The germline V gene encodes CDR1 SEHNR and CDR2 FQNEAQ (reference sequence). CDR3 size: 13 residues. The V and J ends lost 4 bases and 14 bases respectively, with 15 bases between them. The CDR3 DNA reads TGTGCCAGCAGCTCGGTTGGCGACGGCGCCCTCCACTTT. It encodes CASSSVGDGALHF. Looking up the rest from reference TRBV7-9 and TRBJ1-6 gives the full variable domain: DTGVSQNPRHKITKRGQNVTFRCDPISEHNRLYWYRQTLGQGPEFLTYFQNEAQLEKSRLLSDRFSAERPKGSFSTLEIQRTEQGDSAMYLCASSSVGDGALHFGNGTRLTVT.

This clonotype appeared a few times. The gene calls are TRBV6-1 and TRBJ2-2, with 7 positions matching TRBD2. Germline-derived CDR1 and CDR2 are MNHNS and SASEGT. The CDR3 consists of 16 residues. J gave up 1 base and V 0 bases, and 2 bases lay outside the gene matches. CDR3 DNA: TGTGCCAGCAGTGAAGCGGGGGGGTGGAACACCGGGGAGCTGTTTTTT. It is translated as CASSEAGGWNTGELFF.

The rearrangement joins TRBV12-3 or TRBV12-4 to TRBJ1-3; D ambiguous. This CDR3 region has 15 residues. V was trimmed by 5 bases and J by 14 bases, leaving 25 bases between them. The CDR3 region has the DNA TGTGCCAGCAGTGCCCCGACGGTCCTCCTTCCCCCGCTATATTTT. Protein product: CASSAPTVLLPPLYF.

The V gene is TRBV4-3, the J gene TRBJ2-2; TRBD1 or TRBD2 may be the D gene (5 bases each). From germline, CDR1 is LGHNA and CDR2 YSLEER. V lost 2 bases, J lost 3 bases, and 13 bases lay in between. The CDR3 extends over 16 amino acids. CDR3 DNA: TGCGCCAGCAGCCAACACCGGGACCGATACACCGGGGAGCTGTTTTTT. This codes for CASSQHRDRYTGELFF.

This clonotype has a handful of counts. The rearrangement uses TRBV7-8 and TRBJ1-1; TRBD1 aligns across 12 bases. This CDR3 region has 15 residues. Unmatched junction bases numbered 8, after V lost 1 base and J lost 11 bases. From germline, CDR1 is SGHVS and CDR2 FQNEAQ. The CDR3 coding sequence is TGTGCCAGCAGCTTAGAGGGGACAGGGGGCCCGGGGGCTTTCTTT. Protein: CASSLEGTGGPGAFF.

This clonotype occurred many times. The chain carries TRBV7-2 and TRBJ1-5; weak D call: TRBD1 (5 bases). CDR3 length: 13 amino acids. The germline CDR1 and CDR2 sequences are SGHTA and FQGNSA. With 5 bases removed from V and 5 bases from J, the gap between germline ends came to 10 bases. The CDR3 is CASSNEGDQPQHF. The CDR3 nucleotides are TGTGCCAGCAGCAATGAAGGGGATCAGCCCCAGCATTTT.

This CDR3 reads CASSSKRANTGELFF. CDR3 DNA: TGTGCCAGCAGCTCCAAGAGGGCGAACACCGGGGAGCTGTTTTTT. The V gene is TRBV7-2, the J gene TRBJ2-2, with a weak D call TRBD2 (5 bases). The CDR3 sequence is 15 residues long. The V gene lost 4 bases and the J gene lost 0 bases, with 9 bases spanning the gap. Germline CDR1 and CDR2: SGHTA and FQGNSA.

The rearrangement joins TRBV18 to TRBJ1-2; D might be TRBD1 (6 bases). The CDR3 covers 13 residues. CDR1 is KGHSH and CDR2 is LQKENI in the germline V gene. Trimming took off 2 bases at V and 6 bases at J, with 10 bases between the two ends. The CDR3 protein is CASSPNQGNGYTF. The CDR3 coding sequence is TGTGCCAGCTCACCAAATCAGGGGAATGGCTACACCTTC.

This clonotype was detected many times. This sequence joins TRBV20-1 and TRBJ2-1; 9 positions match TRBD1. The CDR3 consists of 12 residues. Trimming removed 3 bases from V and 7 bases from J; junction bases left unmatched: 1. The germline CDR1 and CDR2 sequences are DFQATT and SNEGSKA (reference sequence). In nucleotides, the CDR3 is TGCAGTGCTAGTGGACAGGGGAATGAGCAGTTCTTC. Translation gives CSASGQGNEQFF.

This clonotype has at least ten counts. The CDR3 region has the DNA TGCAGTGCTAGGCCCCGGACTAGCGGGGGAGATACGCAGTATTTT. Protein: CSARPRTSGGDTQYF. The rearrangement uses TRBV20-1 and TRBJ2-3; 13 bases are a match to TRBD2. Germline CDR1 DFQATT, CDR2 SNEGSKA (reference sequence). V gave up 3 bases and J gave up 5 bases; unmatched junction bases: 5. The length of the CDR3 is 15 residues.

The chain has TRBV15 and TRBJ2-5, with a possible D match to TRBD1 (5 bases). V dropped 11 bases and J dropped 3 bases, with 13 bases sitting between them. Germline lookup yields CDR1 LNHNV and CDR2 YYDKDF (reference sequence). The CDR3 covers 12 residues. CDR3 coding DNA: TGTGCCGCCCAAGGGGCGGAAGAGACCCAGTACTTC. It encodes CAAQGAEETQYF.

This clonotype has only a few counts. The V gene is TRBV29-1, the J gene TRBJ1-5, with a possible D match to TRBD1 (6 bases). Germline V CDR1 and CDR2: SQVTM, ANQGSEA. Trimming left V 4 bases short and J 3 bases short, with 13 bases between. This CDR3 region has 14 residues. CDR3 amino acids: CSVGDPGDNQPQHF. The DNA for the CDR3 is TGCAGCGTTGGCGACCCAGGGGACAATCAGCCCCAGCATTTT.

This clonotype was seen a few times. V and J are TRBV7-8 and TRBJ1-1, with D unresolved. With 5 bases removed from V and 6 bases from J, the gap between germline ends came to 16 bases. The CDR3 consists of 14 residues. The V gene's germline CDR1 is SGHVS and CDR2 FQNEAQ. CDR3 nucleotide sequence: TGTGCCAGCAGCACCCGACCCGGGAGGGCTGAAGCTTTCTTT. This gives the protein CASSTRPGRAEAFF.

Only a few counts were recorded for this clonotype. The chain has TRBV4-2 and TRBJ2-2, with TRBD2 matching 11 bases. This CDR3 is 16 amino acids long. Germline CDR1 is LGHNA and CDR2 is YNFKEQ. V was clipped by 0 bases and J by 6 bases; unmatched bases: 3. This chain's CDR3 is CASSQERSGGAGELFF. For the CDR3, the DNA is TGTGCCAGCAGCCAAGAACGTAGCGGGGGGGCCGGGGAGCTGTTTTTT.